Below, 2 T cell receptor beta chains from the same sample are listed, as sequenced in a study of Ad26.COV2.S vaccination and SARS-CoV-2 variants. This table comes from immunoSEQ multiplex PCR, and its TCRdb copy is limited to in-frame clones, with some not included. Of fewer than 800,000 clones listed, roughly 90% are singletons. As for treatment: roughly 19 received Ad26.COV2.S at low or high dose, single or two shots; 5 received placebo; per-sample allocation not given. The investigators took samples on day 63 after the first vaccine or placebo injection. This material consisted of peripheral blood, taken in a trial of Ad26.COV2.S vaccine versus placebo. Every receptor here comes from a person between 18 and 65 years old who received the Ad26.COV2.S COVID-19 vaccine or a placebo.

This clone came up once. This chain links TRBV30 with TRBJ2-7; unclear D gene. Germline CDR1 is GTSNPN and CDR2 is SVGIG (reference sequence). CDR3 length: 12 residues. Trimming shortened V by 3 bases and J by 7 bases, and 13 bases separated the two germline ends. The CDR3 region has the DNA TGTGCCTGGAGCGCCTCAAGACGGGAGCAGTACTTC. Translated, it gives CAWSASRREQYF.

The V gene is TRBV6-5, the J gene TRBJ2-7; 9 bases align to TRBD1. After removal of 7 bases from V and 7 bases from J, the junction contained 11 bases not matched to a gene. Germline V gene lookup returns CDR1 MNHEY and CDR2 SVGAGI. This CDR3 is 14 amino acids long. The CDR3 DNA follows: TGTGCCAGCACCCGACAGGGGGGAACTGTTGAGCAGTACTTC. The encoded protein is CASTRQGGTVEQYF.